Detailed here is one T cell receptor (beta chain). What it binds is not known. This record comes from a study of CXCR3-negative and CXCR3-positive naive CD8 T cells. Each CD8+ T cell subset was sorted in triplicate, around 300,000 cells each. UMI labels and 5' RACE were used to prepare the TRB cDNA libraries. TCRdb re-analyzed the 5' RACE reads; it lists each CDR3 protein once, without DNA. The repertoire table contains about 51,000 distinct CDR3 sequences. CDR3 length: 16 amino acids. Germline-derived CDR1 and CDR2 are DFQATT and SNEGSKA (reference sequence). Findings of the study overall: The naive subsets expressed comparable surface CD5, and the authors inferred TCR strength from TRB CDR3 properties. CXCR3-expressing naive cells carried TRB CDR3s more hydrophobic than those of CXCR3-negative naive cells.

Sequences were obtained from naive CXCR3+ CD8+ T cells from blood. Subset noted: CD45RO-CCR7+CD27+CD95- naive CD8+ T cells expressing CXCR3 (TNR3+). The gene calls are TRBV20-1 and TRBJ2-3; as DNA is missing, the TRBD2 call by TCRdb cannot be tested. The TCR comes from a human donor in good health. Some clones in this sample may be carry-over from other donors' samples. The CDR3 protein is CSAREGTSGMTDTQYF.